This T cell receptor (beta chain) was sequenced for a study of cytotoxic CD8 clonotypes in ibrutinib-treated CLL. General study findings and limits: Clonality went up at ibrutinib response and then declined back toward baseline at progression.

As input for TCR beta libraries, roughly 2.1 micrograms of genomic DNA came from cryopreserved PBMCs. Assay used: immunoSEQ multiplex PCR; TCRdb lists only in-frame clones, some missing. The table lists about 57,000 clones, roughly 50% of them singletons, with around 21% in the top ten. On this clone: Antigen: not known.

Between the trimmed V and J ends, which lost 1 base and 3 bases, there was a span of 12 bases. The CDR3 is made up of 15 amino acids. From germline, CDR1 is SEHNR and CDR2 FQNEAQ (reference sequence). The receptor was derived from a human donor with chronic lymphocytic leukemia. This chain uses TRBV7-9 with TRBJ1-2, with D tentatively TRBD1 (6 bases). This specimen was PBMCs, taken after 24 months of ibrutinib treatment. The CDR3 loop is CASSLVQGVHYGYTF. Written as DNA, the CDR3 is TGTGCCAGCAGCTTAGTACAGGGTGTGCACTATGGCTACACCTTC.